What follows describes a single T cell receptor (beta chain). The count of this clone is one. The target of this receptor is not known. No per-base quality is available; no much larger clone lies one base away. This record comes from a study of vaccination effects on CD4 cells after COVID-19 (dated by TCRdb to the early 2020s). Study-wide context: Post-vaccine samples across the study were collected a median of 72 days after the second dose, with a range of 14 to 241. The full study included 10 COVID-19 convalescent patients and several SARS-CoV-2-naive healthy vaccine recipients. The Oncomine TCR Beta short-read assay on an Illumina iSeq 100 was used to sequence cultures from other donors in the study. In both COVID-19 convalescent patients and infection-naive vaccine recipients, the study compared SARS-CoV-2 spike-specific CD4+ TCR repertoires from before mRNA vaccination with those from after it. Results the study describes overall, beyond this receptor: Clones induced by infection and clones induced by vaccination both contracted markedly at late timepoints after vaccination, which fits with T cell responses waning over time. Only a small number of convalescent patients were included, and no early post-infection timepoints were available, which limited the study. In healthy vaccine recipients, vaccine-induced clones were almost all SARS-CoV-2 mono-reactive, with only 1 of 255 being cross-reactive with common cold coronaviruses.

Per the germline V gene (reference sequence), DFQATT is the CDR1 and SNEGSKA is the CDR2. The CDR3 starts with the cysteine, ends with the phenylalanine, and has 11 residues. Only CDR3 DNA remains: 33 bases, in frame from the first base. V and J lose 6 bases and 9 bases, and a span of 14 bases separates them. The ViraFEST assay stimulated PBMC with viral peptide pools and then used TCR sequencing to identify antigen-specific CD4+ T cell clonotypes by expansion. After more than 9 days of culture, CD4+ T cells were isolated with the EasySep CD4+ T cell isolation kit. Two doses of either the BNT162b2 or the mRNA-1273 mRNA SARS-CoV-2 vaccine were administered to participants. Negative nucleocapsid antibody results before and after vaccination confirmed that the healthy vaccine recipients had no prior SARS-CoV-2 infection. Roughly 2.1 million PBMC per well were cultured in IMDM with about 5% human AB serum, 7.5 to 10 IU/ml IL-2 and gentamicin, plus 10 ug/ml peptides. Half of the culture medium was replaced with fresh IL-2-containing medium on days 3 and 7. Each peptide stimulation condition was cultured in triplicate wells unless otherwise noted. Using Ficoll-Paque Plus gradient centrifugation, PBMC were separated from whole blood and then either used fresh or cryopreserved at -140C. The overlapping peptide pools covered the spike proteins of SARS-CoV-2 and of the common cold coronaviruses HCoV-NL63, HCoV-OC43 and HCoV-229E. The QIAamp micro DNA kit was used to extract genomic DNA from the cultured CD4+ T cells.

Preparation of the library involved the immunoSEQ multiplex PCR assay. DNA from the CD4+ T cells that had been cultured and isolated underwent TCR beta CDR3 sequencing. From the authors' description of their analysis: Non-productive TCR sequences were discarded, and reads were trimmed to the CDR3 region, with only CDR3s of 7 or more amino acids retained. The MANAFEST web app was used to pick out antigen-specific clonotypes by comparing their expansion in peptide wells with that in reference cultures. Positive clones required FDR<0.05 expansion versus reference and all other wells, odds ratio above 5, and frequency above 0.1% in two replicate wells. Clonotypes significantly expanded in SARS-CoV-2 spike wells and in at least one common cold coronavirus spike condition were defined as cross-reactive. Using the stringdist R package, CDR3 similarity was measured by Levenshtein distance, and unrooted trees were constructed with ape in R 3.6.1. Sourced from immuneACCESS, this table was stored by TCRdb with only in-frame sequences that have V and J called. A share of the clones is absent; for the studies checked, an unresolved V gene accounts for under half, and the remainder has no known explanation. V and J calls and clone size follow that table, whereas D and trimming were derived from the DNA. This sample lists tens of thousands of clones; 65% to 75% were detected once. The ten largest make up approximately 16% of the sample.

This receptor chain uses TRBV20-1 and TRBJ2-5, with the D call perhaps TRBD1 or TRBD2, each one matching 5 bases. The sequence was obtained from a human donor who received a COVID-19 vaccine. Sequenced material: CD4+ T cells from PBMCs cultured with HCoV-OC43 spike peptides, taken after COVID-19 vaccination. The cell subset or site label of this sample denotes: HCoV-OC43 spike overlapping peptide pool stimulation. The nucleotide sequence reads as follows: TGCAGTGCGGAGGTGGGGCGGGCCCAGTACTTC. The translation is CSAEVGRAQYF.